This TCR beta chain stems from a study of blood T cell repertoires in COVID-19. Overall study: The samples span acute and convalescent COVID-19 from the United States, Italy and Spain. Nucleic acid was either cDNA or gDNA, and it came from T cells, B-cell-depleted T cells, or PBMCs.

Original analysis: Amplifying reference gene primers gave estimates of nucleated cell counts. The protocol was immunoSEQ multiplex PCR, while the TCRdb copy is restricted to in-frame clones and leaves out a portion. V and J calls and clone size are as listed in that table; D and trimming were resolved from the DNA. The sample records some 60,000 clones, more than 90% being singletons. Trimming at V came to 5 bases and at J to 5 bases, leaving 10 bases not matched to a gene. Germline V gene sequence: CDR1 SEHNR, CDR2 FQNEAQ (reference sequence). The CDR3 has 16 amino acids. This clone turned up a few times.

What was sequenced was peripheral blood. The sequence derives from a man aged 55-75 years with acute or convalescent COVID-19. The V and J genes are TRBV7-9 and TRBJ2-5; 11 bases are shared with TRBD1. CDR3 DNA sequence: TGTGCCAGCAGCCCTAGGCTACGGACAGGGGGCGAGACCCAGTACTTC. This gives the protein CASSPRLRTGGETQYF.